These 32 T cell receptor beta chains came from one sample sequenced in a study of CD8+ T cells in alopecia areata. Sequencing used cDNA as its template, made by extracting RNA and reverse transcribing it. TCRdb's copy holds only in-frame clones and misses some; the assay was immunoSEQ multiplex PCR. The sample carries 150,000 or so clones, 50% to 60% recorded once. The sequenced sample was CD4+ T cells sorted from blood. These receptors were taken from a human donor in good health.

The chain couples TRBV2 to TRBJ2-1; D unclear. CDR1 and CDR2 (germline): SNHLY, FYNNEI. V dropped 2 bases and J dropped 2 bases, with 4 bases sitting between them. The CDR3 sequence is 13 residues long. CDR3 protein: CASSERTYNEQFF. The CDR3, as DNA: TGTGCCAGCAGTGAAAGGACCTACAATGAGCAGTTCTTC. Complete variable domain (other parts from reference TRBV2 and TRBJ2-1): EPEVTQTPSHQVTQMGQEVILRCVPISNHLYFYWYRQILGQKVEFLVSFYNNEISEKSEIFDDQFSVERPDGSNFTLKIRSTKLEDSAMYFCASSERTYNEQFFGPGTRLTVL.

The rearrangement joins TRBV27 to TRBJ2-7; the D gene is possibly TRBD1 (5 bases). The CDR3 length is 14 residues. Germline CDR1 is MNHEY and CDR2 is SMNVEV (reference sequence). V dropped 6 bases and J dropped 1 base, with 13 bases sitting between them. The CDR3 protein is CASRRQLRSYEQYF. CDR3 nucleotide sequence: TGTGCCAGCAGGAGACAGCTCCGATCCTACGAGCAGTACTTC.

This chain connects TRBV19 to TRBJ2-2, with 10 bases lining up with TRBD1. V lost 5 bases, J lost 5 bases, and 5 bases stayed unmatched. Germline V gene lookup returns CDR1 LNHDA and CDR2 SQIVND (reference sequence). The CDR3 runs 15 residues. CDR3 DNA: TGTGCCAGTAGTCCCCGGACAGGGGGAACCGGGGAGCTGTTTTTT. Its translation: CASSPRTGGTGELFF.

The chain uses TRBV7-3 and TRBJ2-1; tentatively, D is TRBD2 (6 bases). The CDR3 has 15 residues. Germline lookup yields CDR1 SGHTA and CDR2 FQGTGA. Trimming took 5 bases from V and 4 from J, leaving 15 bases between them. In nucleotides, the CDR3 is TGTGCCAGCAGCGTCGATAGCGGTCAATACAATGAGCAGTTCTTC. This gives the protein CASSVDSGQYNEQFF.

The chain employs TRBV19 and TRBJ1-3; no definite D call. V shed 8 bases and J shed 0 bases, with 26 bases lying between them. Per germline, CDR1 LNHDA and CDR2 SQIVND (reference sequence). The CDR3 is 19 residues long. CDR3 nucleotide sequence: TGTGCCAGTCAGCGAAAACCCTTACAAGGGTTGCACTCTGGAAACACCATATATTTT. Protein: CASQRKPLQGLHSGNTIYF.

The gene calls are TRBV25-1 and TRBJ1-4; D gene unclear. The CDR3 covers 16 residues. Germline CDR1 and CDR2: MGHDK and SYGVNS. V lost 3 bases, J lost 0 bases, and 11 bases lay in between. CDR3 sequence (DNA): TGTGCCAGCAGTGACGGCGCCCCTGCAACTAATGAAAAACTGTTTTTT. Translation gives CASSDGAPATNEKLFF. The variable domain in full, with the rest retrieved from reference TRBV25-1 and TRBJ1-4, is EADIYQTPRYLVIGTGKKITLECSQTMGHDKMYWYQQDPGMELHLIHYSYGVNSTEKGDLSSESTVSRIRTEHFPLTLESARPSHTSQYLCASSDGAPATNEKLFFGSGTQLSVL.

The rearrangement joins TRBV7-2 to TRBJ2-2, with D perhaps TRBD2 (6 bases). Germline lookup yields CDR1 SGHTA and CDR2 FQGNSA. The V end lost 4 bases, the J end lost 1 base, and 13 bases lay between the germline ends. The CDR3 consists of 16 residues. CDR3: CASSSSGTLNTGELFF. In nucleotides, the CDR3 is TGTGCCAGCAGCTCCTCCGGGACTTTGAACACCGGGGAGCTGTTTTTT.

This chain links TRBV14 with TRBJ2-3; D unclear. Germline V gene sequence: CDR1 SGHDN, CDR2 FVKESK. V dropped 4 bases and J dropped 3 bases, with 11 bases sitting between them. This CDR3 has 14 residues. The CDR3 region has the DNA TGTGCCAGCAGCCCTTGGGTTGATACAGATACGCAGTATTTT. Translated, it gives CASSPWVDTDTQYF.

This clone showed up just a few times. The chain joins TRBV15 to TRBJ2-3, with 9 bases matching TRBD2. Trimming removed 0 bases from V and 5 bases from J; junction bases left unmatched: 9. Per the germline V gene, CDR1 is LNHNV and CDR2 is YYDKDF (reference sequence). The CDR3 loop spans 17 amino acids. The CDR3: CATSRDLGLAGQDTQYF. The DNA for the CDR3 is TGTGCCACCAGCAGAGATCTCGGGCTAGCGGGGCAAGATACGCAGTATTTT.

In this sample, this clone turned up a few times. An end of the junction differs from the germline gene, which may be a read error. The genes are TRBV28 and TRBJ2-7; 8 bases align to TRBD2. Per the germline V gene, CDR1 is MDHEN and CDR2 is SYDVKM. The CDR3 loop spans 15 amino acids. Written as DNA, the CDR3 is TGTGCCAGCGGTTTGTCAGGAGCGGGAGAGGGTGAGCAGTACTTC. This sequence encodes CASGLSGAGEGEQYF.

This chain connects TRBV15 to TRBJ1-6; possibly TRBD1 for D (6 bases). This CDR3 has 15 amino acids. V lost 3 bases and J lost 6, with 12 bases in between. Looked up from germline, CDR1 is LNHNV and CDR2 is YYDKDF (reference sequence). The CDR3 protein is CATSRETGFNSPLHF. Written as DNA, the CDR3 is TGTGCCACCAGCAGGGAGACAGGATTTAATTCACCCCTCCACTTT.

This clone showed up just once. This chain connects TRBV29-1 to TRBJ1-2, with no clear D. V was pared by 5 bases and J by 8 bases, with 12 bases between. CDR3 length: 11 residues. CDR1 and CDR2 (germline): SQVTM, ANQGSEA. The CDR3 region is CSVFVSGGYTF. Here the CDR3 DNA reads TGCAGCGTTTTTGTCAGCGGGGGCTACACCTTC. The full variable domain, in which reference TRBV29-1 and TRBJ1-2 provide the parts outside the CDR3, is SAVISQKPSRDICQRGTSLTIQCQVDSQVTMMFWYRQQPGQSLTLIATANQGSEATYESGFVIDKFPISRPNLTFSTLTVSNMSPEDSSIYLCSVFVSGGYTFGSGTRLTVV.

This chain joins TRBV10-3 and TRBJ1-1, with TRBD1 matching over 9 bases. V was pared by 6 bases and J by 3 bases, with 11 bases of the junction left unmatched. The length of the CDR3 is 16 residues. Germline CDR1 is ENHRY and CDR2 is SYGVKD. CDR3 DNA sequence: TGTGCCATCAGCGCCGGACAGGGGACGGGCGACACTGAAGCTTTCTTT. Its protein is CAISAGQGTGDTEAFF.

This clone has just a few counts. This rearrangement joins TRBV19 to TRBJ2-2, with 10 nucleotides matching TRBD1. V lost 9 bases, J lost 8 bases, and 9 bases stayed unmatched. Germline values: CDR1 LNHDA, CDR2 SQIVND (reference sequence). This CDR3 contains 14 residues. CDR3 nucleotides: TGTGCCAGCGAGACAGGGGGCCCACCGGGGGAGCTGTTTTTT. Translation: CASETGGPPGELFF. The variable domain in full, completed from reference TRBV19 and TRBJ2-2, reads DGGITQSPKYLFRKEGQNVTLSCEQNLNHDAMYWYRQDPGQGLRLIYYSQIVNDFQKGDIAEGYSVSREKKESFPLTVTSAQKNPTAFYLCASETGGPPGELFFGEGSRLTVL.

This clone came up a few times. The CDR3 DNA reads as TGTGCCTGGAGTCGTAGGGAGTGGAGCCTGCAGCCCCAGCATTTT. Its translation is CAWSRREWSLQPQHF. V is TRBV30 and J is TRBJ1-5; D gene uncertain. V lost 2 bases and J lost 7, with 18 bases in between. The CDR3 consists of 15 residues. The V gene's germline CDR1 is GTSNPN and CDR2 SVGIG (reference sequence).

V is TRBV5-1 and J is TRBJ2-3; perhaps TRBD2 as D (5 bases). The CDR3 is 15 amino acids. Germline loops: CDR1 SGHRS, CDR2 YFSETQ. The V end lost 3 bases, the J end lost 1 base, and 12 bases lay between the germline ends. In nucleotides, the CDR3 is TGCGCCAGCAGCTCCACGGGAACCCGCACAGATACGCAGTATTTT. Translated: CASSSTGTRTDTQYF.

This chain joins TRBV7-9 and TRBJ2-1; 8 bases map to TRBD2. CDR3 length equals 15 residues. The trim removed 5 bases at V and 7 bases at J, leaving 10 bases unmatched. The germline V gene has CDR1 SEHNR and CDR2 FQNEAQ (reference sequence). The CDR3 DNA is TGTGCCAGCAGCCCGGGGACTAGGAAGACGAATGAGCAGTTCTTC. Translated, it gives CASSPGTRKTNEQFF.

The chain carries TRBV6-5 and TRBJ2-5; no firm D call. The CDR3 consists of 14 residues. Germline V gene data show CDR1 as MNHEY and CDR2 as SVGAGI. Trimming removed 0 bases at V and 2 bases at J, with 7 bases between. The CDR3 nucleotides are TGTGCCAGCAGTTACTCGCCAGAACAAGAGACCCAGTACTTC. Translating it yields CASSYSPEQETQYF.

The rearrangement uses TRBV2 and TRBJ1-2; D is unclear. The CDR3 has 13 residues. Trimming shortened V by 4 bases and J by 0 bases, and 6 bases separated the two germline ends. Germline V CDR1 and CDR2: SNHLY, FYNNEI. CDR3 region: CASSVDTNYGYTF. CDR3 sequence (DNA): TGTGCCAGCAGTGTTGACACTAACTATGGCTACACCTTC.

This clone was counted between two and nine times. The CDR3 sequence is CATSRDSTGTQYF. The DNA for the CDR3 is TGTGCCACCAGCAGAGATTCTACTGGGACCCAGTACTTC. The V gene is TRBV15, the J gene TRBJ2-5; the D is unclear. Per germline, CDR1 LNHNV and CDR2 YYDKDF (reference sequence). The CDR3 has 13 residues. V lost 0 bases and J lost 7, with 9 bases in between.

The V gene is TRBV7-9, the J gene TRBJ1-2; D gene unclear. Per germline, CDR1 SEHNR and CDR2 FQNEAQ (reference sequence). Trimming shortened V by 7 bases and J by 6 bases, and 18 bases separated the two germline ends. The CDR3 has 14 amino acids. CDR3 nucleotide sequence: TGTGCCAGCACCCCTGTGGGTTCTGCCAATGGCTACACCTTC. Amino acids: CASTPVGSANGYTF.

The chain joins TRBV5-6 to TRBJ2-1; D not resolved. The CDR3 length is 12 residues. Germline CDR1 reads SGHDT; CDR2 reads YYEEEE. Between the trimmed V and J ends, which lost 4 bases and 7 bases, there was a span of 9 bases. CDR3 region: CASSLGRNEQFF. CDR3 coding DNA: TGTGCCAGCAGCCTTGGGCGAAATGAGCAGTTCTTC.

This clone was seen a few times. This chain joins TRBV19 and TRBJ2-1; 9 positions agree with TRBD2. The CDR3 is 15 amino acids. Trimming took 4 bases from V and 9 from J; bases not matched to a gene: 10. Germline CDR1 reads LNHDA; CDR2 reads SQIVND (reference sequence). CDR3 DNA sequence: TGTGCCAGTAGTACTAAAGCGGGAGGTCCGAGTGAGCAGTTCTTC. It encodes CASSTKAGGPSEQFF.

V usage is TRBV7-2 and J usage is TRBJ2-1, with 7 bases that match TRBD2. Germline V gene lookup returns CDR1 SGHTA and CDR2 FQGNSA. The CDR3 consists of 15 residues. Germline trimming cut 0 bases from V and 5 bases from J; bases unmatched to any gene: 4. CDR3 nucleotide sequence: TGTGCCAGCAGCTTAGCGGGGACTACGAACAATGAGCAGTTCTTC. It is translated as CASSLAGTTNNEQFF.

A few counts support this clone. The chain employs TRBV7-3 and TRBJ2-1; TRBD2 matches 10 bases. Per the germline V gene, CDR1 is SGHTA and CDR2 is FQGTGA. With 5 bases clipped from V and 6 bases from J, the junction kept 7 bases outside the gene matches. This CDR3 contains 15 residues. The CDR3 is CASSLGLAAVNEQFF. The CDR3, as DNA: TGTGCCAGCAGCCTCGGACTAGCGGCGGTCAATGAGCAGTTCTTC.

The V and J genes are TRBV29-1 and TRBJ2-7; D is undetermined. Germline lookup yields CDR1 SQVTM and CDR2 ANQGSEA. The CDR3 length is 14 residues. Trimming pared 7 bases from V and 2 bases from J, leaving 18 bases between. CDR3 bases: TGCAGCGCACTCGATACTAAAACTCCCTACGAGCAGTACTTC. Residues: CSALDTKTPYEQYF.

The CDR3 loop reads CASSLVGVATDTQYF. CDR3 coding DNA: TGTGCCAGCAGCTTAGTTGGGGTGGCTACGGATACGCAGTATTTT. This chain joins TRBV11-2 and TRBJ2-3; no clear D. Per germline, CDR1 SGHAT and CDR2 FQNNGV. Trimming shortened V by 1 base and J by 6 bases, and 14 bases separated the two germline ends. The CDR3 spans 15 residues.

A few counts support this clone. The chain uses TRBV5-6 and TRBJ2-3; 9 nucleotides agree with TRBD1. CDR1 SGHDT and CDR2 YYEEEE come from the germline V gene. The CDR3 is 15 amino acids. Trimming took 4 bases from V and 6 from J; bases not matched to a gene: 9. The DNA for the CDR3 is TGTGCCAGCAGCCTGGACAGGGGAGGGACCGATACGCAGTATTTT. Protein: CASSLDRGGTDTQYF.

Written as DNA, the CDR3 is TGTGCCAGCAGCTTAAGCAGGGGGCTGGACGAGCAGTACTTC. Protein: CASSLSRGLDEQYF. The V gene is TRBV7-2, the J gene TRBJ2-7, with TRBD1 identical over 8 bases. Germline assignment: CDR1 SGHTA and CDR2 FQGNSA. This CDR3 contains 14 residues. Trimming cost V 2 bases and J 5 bases; bases outside gene matches: 5.

This clone was counted a few times. This chain connects TRBV23-1 to TRBJ1-2, with 7 bases that match TRBD1. TRBV23-1 counts as an open reading frame of uncertain function. Losses at the gene ends were 10 bases for V and 6 bases for J; bases not matched to a gene: 17. The CDR3 covers 15 residues. The CDR3 region is CATGVNQQGFHGYTF. The CDR3 bases are TGCGCCACTGGAGTGAACCAACAGGGGTTTCATGGCTACACCTTC.

This clone is a singleton in its sample. The gene calls are TRBV29-1 and TRBJ2-3, with TRBD2 matching 8 bases. Germline values: CDR1 SQVTM, CDR2 ANQGSEA. The CDR3 covers 16 residues. The V segment lost 4 bases and the J segment 0 bases; nucleotides outside the gene matches: 9. Here the CDR3 reads CSVAGPAGGSTDTQYF. The DNA of the CDR3 is TGCAGCGTTGCCGGGCCGGCGGGAGGCAGCACAGATACGCAGTATTTT.

The chain is built from TRBV2 and TRBJ2-6; no clear D. V was clipped by 3 bases and J by 2 bases, with 11 bases between them. This CDR3 has 16 amino acids. Looked up from germline, CDR1 is SNHLY and CDR2 is FYNNEI. The DNA of the CDR3 is TGTGCCAGCAGTGACCCGGGTACGGCTGGGGCCAACGTCCTGACTTTC. Amino acid sequence: CASSDPGTAGANVLTF.